These 2 T cell receptor beta chains share one sample of origin, sequenced in a study of T cells in Graves' hyperthyroidism and ophthalmopathy (dated by TCRdb to between 2018 and 2020). The library came from multiplex PCR. The sequencer listed for this sample is Illumina HiSeq 2000. The TCR beta CDR3 regions were amplified from the RNA transcripts. A first-round RT-PCR of the TCR CDR3 used the HTBI primer set with the Qiagen OneStep RT-PCR kit. Using fastp at Q25 and MiXCR, TCRdb reprocessed the public reads and kept productive beta chains. CDR3 protein sequences are deduplicated, and each keeps its most common genes and DNA. This sample comprises about 610,000 distinct CDR3 sequences, over 12% of them detected only once. In total, the top ten clones hold around 4.1% of the sample. Sequenced: blood. The receptors were gathered from a woman aged 35 to 49 with Graves' ophthalmopathy.

This clonotype has a single count. V is TRBV19 and J is TRBJ1-2; 8 bases are a match to TRBD1. Germline trimming cut 5 bases from V and 4 bases from J; bases unmatched to any gene: 9. The CDR3 totals 15 residues. Germline V gene lookup returns CDR1 LNHDA and CDR2 SQIVND (reference sequence). CDR3 sequence reads: CASSLPGQVIYGYTF. In DNA, the CDR3 is TGTGCCAGTAGTCTCCCGGGACAGGTGATCTATGGCTACACCTTC.

V is TRBV6-1 and J is TRBJ2-2, with D possibly matching TRBD1 (6 bases). Trimming pared 6 bases from V and 5 bases from J, leaving 13 bases between. Germline assignment: CDR1 MNHNS and CDR2 SASEGT. The CDR3 sequence is 14 residues long. CDR3: CASSVPTGTGELFF. DNA for the CDR3: TGTGCCAGCAGCGTACCCACAGGGACCGGGGAGCTGTTTTTT.